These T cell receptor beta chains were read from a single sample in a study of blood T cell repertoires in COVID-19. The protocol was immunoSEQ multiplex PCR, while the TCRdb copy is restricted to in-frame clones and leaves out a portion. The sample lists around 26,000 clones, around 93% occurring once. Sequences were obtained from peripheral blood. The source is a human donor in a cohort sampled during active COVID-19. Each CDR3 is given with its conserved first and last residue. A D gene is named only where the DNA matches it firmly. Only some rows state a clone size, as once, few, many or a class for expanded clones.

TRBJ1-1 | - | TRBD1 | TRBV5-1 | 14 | TGCGCCAGCTACCAGACAGGGCTAGGCACTGAAGCTTTCTTT | CASYQTGLGTEAFF
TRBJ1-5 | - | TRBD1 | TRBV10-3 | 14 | TGTGCCATCAACCCTACAGGGGTCGGTCAGCCCCAGCATTTT | CAINPTGVGQPQHF
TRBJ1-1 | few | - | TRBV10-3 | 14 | TGTGCCATCAGTGACCAGGGGTCGGACACTGAAGCTTTCTTT | CAISDQGSDTEAFF
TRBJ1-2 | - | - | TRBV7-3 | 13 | TGTGCCAGCAGCTTTGGGGTGGAGGATGGCTACACCTTC | CASSFGVEDGYTF
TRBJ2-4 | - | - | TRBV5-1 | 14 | TGCGCCAGCAGCTCTTCCCTAGCCAAAAACATTCAGTACTTC | CASSSSLAKNIQYF
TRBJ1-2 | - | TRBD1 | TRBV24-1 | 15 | TGTGCCACCAGTGATGGTTTTTTGACAGGGGGGCACTACACCTTC | CATSDGFLTGGHYTF
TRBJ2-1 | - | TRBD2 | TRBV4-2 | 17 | TGTGCCAGCAGCCCCCAGGTAGCGGGGGGGTGGTACAATGAGCAGTTCTTC | CASSPQVAGGWYNEQFF
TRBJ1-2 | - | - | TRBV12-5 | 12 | TGTGCTAGTGGCCCCCGAGGCGATGGCTACACCTTC | CASGPRGDGYTF
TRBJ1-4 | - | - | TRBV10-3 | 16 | TGTGCCACCAGGACCCAGGGGCCCGCAACTAATGAAAAACTGTTTTTT | CATRTQGPATNEKLFF
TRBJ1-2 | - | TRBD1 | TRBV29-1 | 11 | TGCAGCGTTGGGACAGGGAGCGGCTACACCTTC | CSVGTGSGYTF
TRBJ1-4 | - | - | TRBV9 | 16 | TGTGCCAGCAGCGTAGCTACAAGGAGTACTAATGAAAAACTGTTTTTT | CASSVATRSTNEKLFF
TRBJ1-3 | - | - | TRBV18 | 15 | TGTGCCAGCTCGGAAAGGGGTTCAGGCGGAAACACCATATATTTT | CASSERGSGGNTIYF
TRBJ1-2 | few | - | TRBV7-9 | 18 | TGTGCCAGCAGCTTAGATAGAGTGTTTAGTACAGAGCTGCATGGCTACACCTTC | CASSLDRVFSTELHGYTF
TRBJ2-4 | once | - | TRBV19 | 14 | TGTGCCAGTAGTTCGGGGGGCGGGTTAAACATTCAGTACTTC | CASSSGGGLNIQYF
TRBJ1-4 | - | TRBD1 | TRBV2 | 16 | TGTGCCAGCAGTGGTGCGGCGGACAGGGACAGTGAAAAACTGTTTTTT | CASSGAADRDSEKLFF
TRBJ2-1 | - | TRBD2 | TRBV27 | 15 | TGTGCCAGCAGACTAGCGGGGGGTCAATACAATGAGCAGTTCTTC | CASRLAGGQYNEQFF
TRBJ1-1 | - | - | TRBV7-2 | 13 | TGTGCCAGCAGCTTAGTTGGCAACACTGAAGCTTTCTTT | CASSLVGNTEAFF
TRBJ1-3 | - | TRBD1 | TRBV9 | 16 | TGTGCCAGCAGCGCCGCGGGACAGGTCTCTGGAAACACCATATATTTT | CASSAAGQVSGNTIYF
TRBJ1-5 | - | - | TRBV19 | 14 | TGTGCCAGTAGGGTACACAGTCCCAATCAGCCCCAGCATTTT | CASRVHSPNQPQHF
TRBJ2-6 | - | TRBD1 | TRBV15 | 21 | TGTGCCACCAGCAATTCGGTTCCCGGGACAGGGGACCTCTCTGGGGCCAACGTCCTGACTTTC | CATSNSVPGTGDLSGANVLTF
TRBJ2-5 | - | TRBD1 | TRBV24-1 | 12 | TGTGCCACCAGTGATGCAGGGGGGACCCAGTACTTC | CATSDAGGTQYF
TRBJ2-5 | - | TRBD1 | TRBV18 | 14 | TGTGCCAGCTCACCCCGGGACAGCCAAGAGACCCAGTACTTC | CASSPRDSQETQYF
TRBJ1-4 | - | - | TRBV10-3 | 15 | TGTGCCATCAGTGAGGCTAGGGGTCAAGGGGAAAAACTGTTTTTT | CAISEARGQGEKLFF
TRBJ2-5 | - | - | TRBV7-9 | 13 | TGTGCCAGCAGCCACAGGGACGGAGAGACCCAGTACTTC | CASSHRDGETQYF
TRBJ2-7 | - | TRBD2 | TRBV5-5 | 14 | TGTGCCAGCAGCTACGGACTAGCGGGGGTCGAGCAGTACTTC | CASSYGLAGVEQYF
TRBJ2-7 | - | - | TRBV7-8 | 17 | TGTGCCAGCAGCTTATTCACCTCCCGGGACAATACCTACGAGCAGTACTTC | CASSLFTSRDNTYEQYF
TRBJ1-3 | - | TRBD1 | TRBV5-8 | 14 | TGTGCCAGCAGCCAACCAGACAGGGGCAACACCATATATTTT | CASSQPDRGNTIYF
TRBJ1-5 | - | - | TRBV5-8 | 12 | TGTGCCAGCAGCCCATTCAATCAGCCCCAGCATTTT | CASSPFNQPQHF
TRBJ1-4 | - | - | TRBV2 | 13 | TGTGCCAGCAGGGACAGCCCTAATGAAAAACTGTTTTTT | CASRDSPNEKLFF
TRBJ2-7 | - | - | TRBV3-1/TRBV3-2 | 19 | TGTGCCAGCAGCCAAGATCTTATAGGGCAGGGCTGGGGTGGTAAGGAGCAGTACTTC | CASSQDLIGQGWGGKEQYF
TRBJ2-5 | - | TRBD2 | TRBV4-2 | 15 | TGTGCCAGCAGCCCCGGACTAGCGGGGCAAGAGACCCAGTACTTC | CASSPGLAGQETQYF
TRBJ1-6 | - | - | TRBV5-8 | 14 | TGTGCCAGCAGCACCCGGACAGATAATTCACCCCTCCACTTT | CASSTRTDNSPLHF
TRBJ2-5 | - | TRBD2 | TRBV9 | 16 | TGTGCCAGCAGCGTAGGACAGCGGGGGGGGCAAGAGACCCAGTACTTC | CASSVGQRGGQETQYF
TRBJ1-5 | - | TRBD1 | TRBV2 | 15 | TGTGCCAGCAGTGACGGGACAGGGTTAAATCAGCCCCAGCATTTT | CASSDGTGLNQPQHF
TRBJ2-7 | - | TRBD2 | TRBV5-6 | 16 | TGTGCCAGCAGCGAGACTAGCGGGGGGAACTCCTACGAGCAGTACTTC | CASSETSGGNSYEQYF
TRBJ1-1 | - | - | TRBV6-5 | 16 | TGTGCCAGCAGTTCTCCCTCCCGGGGGAAGGACACTGAAGCTTTCTTT | CASSSPSRGKDTEAFF
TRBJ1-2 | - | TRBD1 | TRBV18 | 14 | TGTGCCAGCTCACCAGGGACAGACAACTATGGCTACACCTTC | CASSPGTDNYGYTF
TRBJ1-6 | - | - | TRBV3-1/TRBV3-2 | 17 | TGTGCCAGCAGCGCCCTGGGGAGGGGGAGCTATAATTCACCCCTCCACTTT | CASSALGRGSYNSPLHF
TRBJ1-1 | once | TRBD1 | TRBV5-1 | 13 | TGCGCCAGCAGATCAGACAGGGGCGGTGAAGCTTTCTTT | CASRSDRGGEAFF
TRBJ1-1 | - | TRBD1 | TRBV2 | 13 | TGTGCCAGTCGACAGGGGGCGGGTAATAGGGCTTTCTTT | CASRQGAGNRAFF
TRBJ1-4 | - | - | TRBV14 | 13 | TGTGCCAGCAGCCAAGGGGGGGGTGAAAAACTGTTTTTT | CASSQGGGEKLFF
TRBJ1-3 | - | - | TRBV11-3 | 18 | TGTGCCAGCAGCTTAGATCAGAGAACAGCCGACTCTGGAAACACCATATATTTT | CASSLDQRTADSGNTIYF
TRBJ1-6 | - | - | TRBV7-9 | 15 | TGTGCCAGCAGCCCTCGGAGCTCCTATAATTCACCCCTCCACTTT | CASSPRSSYNSPLHF
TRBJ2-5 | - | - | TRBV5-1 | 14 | TGCGCCAGCAGCCAAGGGGGGGGGCAAGAGACCCAGTACTTC | CASSQGGGQETQYF
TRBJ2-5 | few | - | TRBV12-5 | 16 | TGTGCTAGTGGTGTTCGGGGTACCTCCGGCGGGGAGACCCAGTACTTC | CASGVRGTSGGETQYF
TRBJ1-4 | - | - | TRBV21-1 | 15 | TGTGCCAGCAGCAAAGCTATCCGGGTTTCTGAAAAACTGTTTTTT | CASSKAIRVSEKLFF